The rows below give T cell receptor beta chains drawn from one sample of a study of shared T cell receptors in the human thymus. This table comes from immunoSEQ multiplex PCR, and its TCRdb copy is limited to in-frame clones, with some not included. The sample includes just under 550,000 clones, around 82% seen only once; the top ten take 0.013%. This sample also belongs to another study, concerning human thymus T cells.

Sequencing was carried out using thymocytes. The receptors derive from a boy less than two years old with a congenital heart defect. The CDR3 runs from the conserved cysteine through the conserved F or W. The D gene is left open where the match is weak. Only some rows state a clone size, as once, few, many or a class for expanded clones.

abundance,d_gene,j_gene,v_gene,CDR3nt,CDR3aa
.,TRBD1,TRBJ1-1,TRBV6-1,TGTGCCAGCAGTGAAGCGGAGGACAGGGGGGCACGGAACACTGAAGCTTTCTTC,CASSEAEDRGARNTEAFF
.,.,TRBJ2-7,TRBV11-2,TGTGCCAGCGGCAGGGATCTCTACGAGCAGTACTTC,CASGRDLYEQYF
.,.,TRBJ1-1,TRBV4-3,TGCGCCAGCAGTATGGGGGCCTCATCGAACACTGAAGCTTTCTTT,CASSMGASSNTEAFF
.,TRBD2,TRBJ2-1,TRBV5-1,TGCGCCAGCAGCTTGGCGGTGGGAGGGCCCTCCTACAATGAGCAGTTCTTC,CASSLAVGGPSYNEQFF
few,.,TRBJ1-3,TRBV5-6,TGTGCCAGCAGCTTGTTGGCCAGGGAAGATGGAAACACCATATATTTT,CASSLLAREDGNTIYF
.,.,TRBJ2-3,TRBV6-5,TGTGCCAGCAGTTACTCAGCAGCGGTCACAGATACGCAGTATTTT,CASSYSAAVTDTQYF
.,TRBD2,TRBJ2-3,TRBV7-2,TGTGCCAGCAGCTTGAGGGGACTAGCGGTTGCAGATACGCAGTATTTT,CASSLRGLAVADTQYF
.,.,TRBJ2-7,TRBV10-3,TGTGCCATCAGTGACGGTTACGAGCAGTACTTC,CAISDGYEQYF
.,TRBD2,TRBJ2-3,TRBV5-4,TGTGCCAGCAGCTTGCCTTTTAGCGGGGATCTTAGCACAGATACGCAGTATTTT,CASSLPFSGDLSTDTQYF
.,TRBD2,TRBJ2-7,TRBV5-1,TGCGCCAGCAGCCGGGGGGGCTCCTACGAGCAGTACTTC,CASSRGGSYEQYF
.,.,TRBJ1-2,TRBV19,TGTGCCAGTAGTGCACCGGGTACTAACTATGGCTACACCTTC,CASSAPGTNYGYTF
few,TRBD1,TRBJ1-2,TRBV6-1,TGTGCCAGCAGTGAAGGACAGGGGAGACTCTATGGCTACACCTTC,CASSEGQGRLYGYTF
.,TRBD2,TRBJ2-7,TRBV4-3,TGCGCCAGCAGCCAAGATAAGCGGGAGGTATTCTACGAGCAGTACTTC,CASSQDKREVFYEQYF
few,TRBD1,TRBJ2-7,TRBV28,TGTGCCAGCAGTTCCTACTGGGACAGGGTGGGTGAGCAGTACTTC,CASSSYWDRVGEQYF
.,.,TRBJ2-3,TRBV12-1,TGTGCCAGCAGCTTTCTCACAGATACGCAGTATTTT,CASSFLTDTQYF
.,.,TRBJ1-5,TRBV6-1,TGTGCCAGCAGTGAACGGGGAGCCAGCAATCAGCCCCAGCATTTT,CASSERGASNQPQHF
.,TRBD1,TRBJ1-4,TRBV14,TGTGCCAGCAGCCAGACGGACAGGCGGCGTTTTGTTGAAAAACTGTTTTTT,CASSQTDRRRFVEKLFF
.,TRBD2,TRBJ2-7,TRBV18,TGTGCCAGCTCACCACCGGCTAGCGGGAGGGCCTCCTACGAGCAGTACTTC,CASSPPASGRASYEQYF
.,TRBD1,TRBJ2-4,TRBV14,TGTGCCAGCAGCCCGGGACAGAAAAACATTCAGTACTTC,CASSPGQKNIQYF
.,TRBD1,TRBJ2-7,TRBV5-8,TGTGCCAGCACCTTGAGGGACAGGGGCGCCTACGAGCAGTACTTC,CASTLRDRGAYEQYF
.,TRBD1,TRBJ1-4,TRBV10-3,TGTGCCATCAGTGAGTCGCCCCTCTACACAGGGGTCGATGAAAAACTGTTTTTT,CAISESPLYTGVDEKLFF
.,.,TRBJ2-1,TRBV29-1,TGCAGCGTTATCCCCAACAATGAGCAGTTCTTC,CSVIPNNEQFF
.,.,TRBJ1-5,TRBV19,TGTGCCAGTAACGGAGAGAATCAGCCCCAGCATTTT,CASNGENQPQHF
.,TRBD1,TRBJ2-1,TRBV9,TGTGCCAGCAGCGTAGCACCCTCTTGGGACAGAGCCTACAATGAGCAGTTCTTC,CASSVAPSWDRAYNEQFF
.,TRBD1,TRBJ1-2,TRBV29-1,TGCAGCGTTGAGGACAGGGGGTACGATGGCTACACCTTC,CSVEDRGYDGYTF
.,TRBD2,TRBJ2-7,TRBV27,TGTGCCAGCAGTTTATCGGGGCGGGAGTTCTACGAGCAGTACTTC,CASSLSGREFYEQYF
.,TRBD2,TRBJ2-3,TRBV30,TGTGCCGTTGATGTAGCGGGGGGCTTCACAGATACGCAGTATTTT,CAVDVAGGFTDTQYF
.,.,TRBJ2-2,TRBV4-3,TGCGCCAGCAGCGGTGTCGGGGGAAACACCGGGGAGCTGTTTTTT,CASSGVGGNTGELFF
.,.,TRBJ1-3,TRBV6-5,TGTGCCAGCAGACTAGGAAACACCATATATTTT,CASRLGNTIYF
.,.,TRBJ2-7,TRBV6-4,TGTGCCAGCAGTGACGCTAGAGGGGGCGAGCAGTACTTC,CASSDARGGEQYF
.,TRBD1,TRBJ2-2,TRBV6-1,TGTGCCAGCAGTGCCCGGGACAGGGGATATGTCTCGAACACCGGGGAGCTGTTTTTT,CASSARDRGYVSNTGELFF
once,TRBD1,TRBJ1-2,TRBV6-1,TGTGCCAGCAGTGAAGCGCGGGGACAGGGGCGCCGACGAGGCTACACCTTC,CASSEARGQGRRRGYTF
.,TRBD2,TRBJ2-7,TRBV30,TGTGCCTGGAGCTTACGACTAGCGGGCAACTCCTACGAGCAGTACTTC,CAWSLRLAGNSYEQYF
.,.,TRBJ2-5,TRBV5-4,TGTGCCAGCAGCTTAGCGGCGGGGGCTGTGGAGACCCAGTACTTC,CASSLAAGAVETQYF
.,.,TRBJ2-2,TRBV25-1,TGTGCCAGCAGTGGGCCCGAGGAGCTGTTTTTT,CASSGPEELFF
once,.,TRBJ1-5,TRBV18,TGTGCCAGCTCACCCCAGGGGAATAGCAATCAGCCCCAGCATTTT,CASSPQGNSNQPQHF
.,.,TRBJ2-2,TRBV5-1,TGCGCCAGCAGCTCAACTGGGGGCGGCAAGAACACCGGGGAGCTGTTTTTT,CASSSTGGGKNTGELFF
.,.,TRBJ1-1,TRBV15,TGTGCCACCAGCGCCCGTCCCGGGACATTTATGAACACTGAAGCTTTCTTT,CATSARPGTFMNTEAFF
.,TRBD2,TRBJ2-4,TRBV28,TGTGCCAGCACCCCCGGGGGGGGCATTCAGTACTTC,CASTPGGGIQYF
.,.,TRBJ1-1,TRBV27,TGTGCCAGCACCCCCCGCACAGGGACATTT,CASTPRTGTF
.,.,TRBJ1-1,TRBV11-3,TGTGCCAGCAGCCGCCAAGTGCGAGACACTGAAGCTTTCTTT,CASSRQVRDTEAFF
.,TRBD2,TRBJ2-7,TRBV19,TGTGCCAGTAGTATAGCTTGGACTAGCTCCTACGAGCAGTACTTC,CASSIAWTSSYEQYF
few,TRBD2,TRBJ2-3,TRBV11-3,TGTGCCAGCAGCTTAGTAGCGGGAACAGATACGCAGTATTTT,CASSLVAGTDTQYF
few,TRBD2,TRBJ2-1,TRBV7-2,TGTGCCAGCAGCTGCAGACTAGCGCTCTACAATGAGCAGTTCTTC,CASSCRLALYNEQFF
.,TRBD1,TRBJ1-4,TRBV7-9,TGTGCCAGCAGCTTACCGACATACCGGGACAGGGGAAGTGAAAAACTGTTTTTT,CASSLPTYRDRGSEKLFF
.,.,TRBJ2-7,TRBV10-2,TGCGCCAGCAGTGATCCTTTAAGGGGACTGTACGAGCAGTACTTC,CASSDPLRGLYEQYF
.,.,TRBJ1-1,TRBV4-3,TGCGCCAGCAGCCCGGGCGGGTTGGAGAACACTGAAGCTTTCTTT,CASSPGGLENTEAFF
.,TRBD2,TRBJ2-3,TRBV27,TGTGCCAGCAGTTTATCAGCGGGAGCAGCTGATACGCAGTATTTT,CASSLSAGAADTQYF
.,TRBD2,TRBJ2-1,TRBV19,TGTGCCACCAGGACTAGCGGGAGCGATGAGCAGTTCTTC,CATRTSGSDEQFF
.,TRBD1,TRBJ2-3,TRBV7-6,TGTGCCAGCAGTCCGGACAGGGGACGTCTATACACAGATACGCAGTATTTT,CASSPDRGRLYTDTQYF
few,TRBD2,TRBJ2-7,TRBV11-2,TGTGCCAGCAGCTTGGGGGTAGCGGGAGGGCCAGAGTACTTC,CASSLGVAGGPEYF
.,.,TRBJ2-5,TRBV2,TGTGCCAGCAGTGGATCCGGGTCCCAAGAGACCCAGTACTTC,CASSGSGSQETQYF
.,TRBD1,TRBJ2-6,TRBV30,TGTGCCTGGAGTGTATCCCCGAACAACAGGGGGCTTCCTGGGGCCAACGTCCTGACTTTC,CAWSVSPNNRGLPGANVLTF
.,.,TRBJ1-4,TRBV14,TGTGCCAGCAGCCCCACCGACAGAGAGCCTAATGAAAAACTGTTTTTT,CASSPTDREPNEKLFF
.,TRBD2,TRBJ2-3,TRBV2,TGTGCCAGCAGTGAAAAGAGCGGGAGTTGGAGTGGTACAGATACGCAGTATTTT,CASSEKSGSWSGTDTQYF
.,.,TRBJ2-3,TRBV28,TGTGCCAGCGCCGGAGGGTGGGCTAGCACAGATACGCAGTATTTT,CASAGGWASTDTQYF